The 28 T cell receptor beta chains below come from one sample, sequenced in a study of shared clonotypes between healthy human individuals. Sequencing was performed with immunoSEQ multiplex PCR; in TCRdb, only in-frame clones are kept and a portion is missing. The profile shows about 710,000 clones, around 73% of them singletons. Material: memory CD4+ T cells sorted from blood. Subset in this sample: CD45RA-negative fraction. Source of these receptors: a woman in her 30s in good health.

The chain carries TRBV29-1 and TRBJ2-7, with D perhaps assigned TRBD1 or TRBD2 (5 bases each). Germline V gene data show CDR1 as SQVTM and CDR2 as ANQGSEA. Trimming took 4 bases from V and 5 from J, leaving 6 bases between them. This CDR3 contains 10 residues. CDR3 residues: CSVGGDEQYF. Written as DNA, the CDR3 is TGCAGCGTTGGAGGGGACGAGCAGTACTTC.

The CDR3 DNA is TGTGCCAGTAGTATTCAGGCCAGCAAGCTTGAAAAACTGTTTTTT. Translating it yields CASSIQASKLEKLFF. The rearrangement joins TRBV19 to TRBJ1-4; D is unresolved. The CDR3 loop spans 15 amino acids. V was cut by 3 bases and J by 7 bases, with 15 bases left in between. The germline CDR1 and CDR2 sequences are LNHDA and SQIVND (reference sequence).

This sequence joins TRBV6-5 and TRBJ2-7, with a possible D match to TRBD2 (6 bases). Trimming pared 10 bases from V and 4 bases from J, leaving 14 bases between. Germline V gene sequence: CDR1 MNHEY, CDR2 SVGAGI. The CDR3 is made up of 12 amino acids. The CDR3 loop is CATKDSGYEQYF. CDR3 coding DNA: TGTGCCACCAAAGACAGCGGGTACGAGCAGTACTTC.

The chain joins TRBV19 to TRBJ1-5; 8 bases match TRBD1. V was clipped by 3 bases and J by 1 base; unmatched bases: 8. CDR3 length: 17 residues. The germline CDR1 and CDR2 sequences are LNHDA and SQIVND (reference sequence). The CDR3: CASSMGDRLVSNQPQHF. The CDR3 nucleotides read TGTGCCAGTAGTATGGGGGACAGGTTGGTGAGCAATCAGCCCCAGCATTTT.

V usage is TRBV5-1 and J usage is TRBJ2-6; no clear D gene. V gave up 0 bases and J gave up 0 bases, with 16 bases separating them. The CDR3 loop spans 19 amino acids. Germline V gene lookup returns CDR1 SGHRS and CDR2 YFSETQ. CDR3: CASSLAHGAQSSGANVLTF. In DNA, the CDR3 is TGCGCCAGCAGCTTGGCCCACGGAGCGCAGAGCTCTGGGGCCAACGTCCTGACTTTC.

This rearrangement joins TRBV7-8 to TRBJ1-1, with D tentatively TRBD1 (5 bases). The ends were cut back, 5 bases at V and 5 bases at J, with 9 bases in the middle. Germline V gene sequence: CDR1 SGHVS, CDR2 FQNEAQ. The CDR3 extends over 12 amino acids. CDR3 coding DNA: TGTGCCAGCAGCCTAGGGGTTACTGAAGCTTTCTTT. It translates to CASSLGVTEAFF.

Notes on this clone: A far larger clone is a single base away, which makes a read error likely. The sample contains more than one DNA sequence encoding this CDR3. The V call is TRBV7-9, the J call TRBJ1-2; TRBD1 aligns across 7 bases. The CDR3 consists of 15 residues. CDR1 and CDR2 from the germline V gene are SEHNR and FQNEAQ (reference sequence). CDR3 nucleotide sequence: TGTGCCAGCAGCCCTAAAGGGACAGATAACTATGGTTACACCTTC. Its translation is CASSPKGTDNYGYTF.

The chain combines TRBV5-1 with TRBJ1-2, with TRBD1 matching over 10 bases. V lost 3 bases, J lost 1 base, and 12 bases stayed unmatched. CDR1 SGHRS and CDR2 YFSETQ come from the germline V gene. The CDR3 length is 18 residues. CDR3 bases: TGCGCCAGCAGCTCGAGCGTCCGGGACAGGGGTGGTAACTATGGCTACACCTTC. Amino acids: CASSSSVRDRGGNYGYTF.

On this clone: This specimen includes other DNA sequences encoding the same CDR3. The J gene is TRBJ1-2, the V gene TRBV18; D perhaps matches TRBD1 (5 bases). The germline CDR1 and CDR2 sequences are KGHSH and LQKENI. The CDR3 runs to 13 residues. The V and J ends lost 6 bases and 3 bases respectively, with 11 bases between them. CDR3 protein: CASSSGGDYGYTF. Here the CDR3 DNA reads TGTGCCAGCTCTTCGGGAGGGGACTATGGCTACACCTTC. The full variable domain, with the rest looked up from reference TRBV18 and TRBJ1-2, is NAGVMQNPRHLVRRRGQEARLRCSPMKGHSHVYWYRQLPEEGLKFMVYLQKENIIDESGMPKERFSAEFPKEGPSILRIQQVVRGDSAAYFCASSSGGDYGYTFGSGTRLTVV.

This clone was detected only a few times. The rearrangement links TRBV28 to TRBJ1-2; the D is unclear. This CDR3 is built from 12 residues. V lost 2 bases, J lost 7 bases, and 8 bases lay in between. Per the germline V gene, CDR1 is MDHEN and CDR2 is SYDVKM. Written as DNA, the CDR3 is TGTGCCAGCAGTTTAACCACCGGTGGCTACACCTTC. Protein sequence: CASSLTTGGYTF.

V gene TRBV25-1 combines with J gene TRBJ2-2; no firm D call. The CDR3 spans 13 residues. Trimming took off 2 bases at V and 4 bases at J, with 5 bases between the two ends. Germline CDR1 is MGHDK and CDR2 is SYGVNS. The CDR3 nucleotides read TGTGCCAGCAGTGAACGGTTCACCGGGGAGCTGTTTTTT. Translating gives CASSERFTGELFF.

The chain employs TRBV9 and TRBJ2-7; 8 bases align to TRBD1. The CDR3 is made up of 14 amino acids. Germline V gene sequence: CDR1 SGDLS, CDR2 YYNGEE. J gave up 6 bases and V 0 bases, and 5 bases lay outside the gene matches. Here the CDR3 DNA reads TGTGCCAGCAGCGTAGGTCAGGGGGCTTCCGAGCAGTACTTC. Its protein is CASSVGQGASEQYF.

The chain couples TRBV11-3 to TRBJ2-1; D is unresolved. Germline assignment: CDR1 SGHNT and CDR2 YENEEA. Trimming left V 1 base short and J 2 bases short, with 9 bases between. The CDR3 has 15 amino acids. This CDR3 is CASSLGAGPYNEQFF. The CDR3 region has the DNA TGTGCCAGCAGCTTAGGGGCTGGGCCCTACAATGAGCAGTTCTTC.

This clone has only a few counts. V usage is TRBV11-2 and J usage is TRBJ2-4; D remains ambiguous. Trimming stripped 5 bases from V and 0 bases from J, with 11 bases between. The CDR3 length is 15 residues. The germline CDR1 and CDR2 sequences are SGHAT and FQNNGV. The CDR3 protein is CASSGPWTAKNIQYF. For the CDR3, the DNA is TGTGCCAGCAGCGGCCCCTGGACAGCCAAAAACATTCAGTACTTC.

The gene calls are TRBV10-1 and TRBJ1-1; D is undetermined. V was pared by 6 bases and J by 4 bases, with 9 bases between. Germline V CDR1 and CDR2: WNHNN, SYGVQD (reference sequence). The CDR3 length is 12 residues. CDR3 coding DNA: TGCGCCAGCAGGGGCTGGGGCACTGAAGCTTTCTTT. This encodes CASRGWGTEAFF.

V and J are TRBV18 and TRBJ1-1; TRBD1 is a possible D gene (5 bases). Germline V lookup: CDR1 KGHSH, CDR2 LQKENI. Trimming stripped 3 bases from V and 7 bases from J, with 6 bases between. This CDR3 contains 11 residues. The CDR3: CASSPGVEAFF. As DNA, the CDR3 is TGTGCCAGCTCACCGGGGGTTGAAGCTTTCTTT. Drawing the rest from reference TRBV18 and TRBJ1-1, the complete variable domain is NAGVMQNPRHLVRRRGQEARLRCSPMKGHSHVYWYRQLPEEGLKFMVYLQKENIIDESGMPKERFSAEFPKEGPSILRIQQVVRGDSAAYFCASSPGVEAFFGQGTRLTVV.

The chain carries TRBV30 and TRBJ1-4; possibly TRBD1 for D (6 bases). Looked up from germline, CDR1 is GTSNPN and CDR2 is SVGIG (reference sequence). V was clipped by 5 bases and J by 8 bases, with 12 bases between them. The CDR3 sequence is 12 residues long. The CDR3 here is CAWEQGYEKLFF. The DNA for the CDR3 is TGTGCCTGGGAACAGGGATACGAAAAACTGTTTTTT. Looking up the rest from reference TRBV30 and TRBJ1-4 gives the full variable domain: SQTIHQWPATLVQPVGSPLSLECTVEGTSNPNLYWYRQAAGRGLQLLFYSVGIGQISSEVPQNLSASRPQDRQFILSSKKLLLSDSGFYLCAWEQGYEKLFFGSGTQLSVL.

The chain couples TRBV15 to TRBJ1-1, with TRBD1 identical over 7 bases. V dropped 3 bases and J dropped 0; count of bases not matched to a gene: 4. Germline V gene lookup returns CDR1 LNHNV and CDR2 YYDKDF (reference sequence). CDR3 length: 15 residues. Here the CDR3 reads CATSRKGALNTEAFF. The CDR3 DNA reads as TGTGCCACCAGCAGGAAGGGGGCTCTGAACACTGAAGCTTTCTTT.

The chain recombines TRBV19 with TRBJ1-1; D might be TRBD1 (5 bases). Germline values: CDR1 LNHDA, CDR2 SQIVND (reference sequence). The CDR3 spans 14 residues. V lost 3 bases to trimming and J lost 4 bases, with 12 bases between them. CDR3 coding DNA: TGTGCCAGTAGTATGCCCCGGGACCTCACTGAAGCTTTCTTT. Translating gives CASSMPRDLTEAFF.

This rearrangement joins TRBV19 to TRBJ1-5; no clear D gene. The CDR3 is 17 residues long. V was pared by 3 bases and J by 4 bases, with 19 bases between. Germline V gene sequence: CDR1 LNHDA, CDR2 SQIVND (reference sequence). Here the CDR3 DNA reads TGTGCCAGTAGTATGTCCACCTCTCCCTACTCAAATCAGCCCCAGCATTTT. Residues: CASSMSTSPYSNQPQHF.

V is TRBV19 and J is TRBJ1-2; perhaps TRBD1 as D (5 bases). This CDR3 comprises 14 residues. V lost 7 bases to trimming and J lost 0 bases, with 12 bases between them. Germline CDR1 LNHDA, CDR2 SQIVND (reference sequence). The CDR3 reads CASNTGNTNYGYTF. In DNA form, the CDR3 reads TGTGCCAGTAATACAGGAAACACTAACTATGGCTACACCTTC.

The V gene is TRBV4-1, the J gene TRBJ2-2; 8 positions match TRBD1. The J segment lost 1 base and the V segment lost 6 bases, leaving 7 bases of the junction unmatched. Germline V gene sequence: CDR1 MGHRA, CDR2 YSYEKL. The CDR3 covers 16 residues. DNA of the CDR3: TGCGCCAGCAGTCGTCGCGGACAGGGGAACACCGGGGAGCTGTTTTTT. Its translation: CASSRRGQGNTGELFF.

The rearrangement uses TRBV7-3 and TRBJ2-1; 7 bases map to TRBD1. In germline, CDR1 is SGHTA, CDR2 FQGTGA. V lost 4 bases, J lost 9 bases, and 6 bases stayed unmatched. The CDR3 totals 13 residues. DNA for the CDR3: TGTGCCAGCAGCTCGAGGGGGCCGGGTGAGCAGTTCTTC. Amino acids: CASSSRGPGEQFF.

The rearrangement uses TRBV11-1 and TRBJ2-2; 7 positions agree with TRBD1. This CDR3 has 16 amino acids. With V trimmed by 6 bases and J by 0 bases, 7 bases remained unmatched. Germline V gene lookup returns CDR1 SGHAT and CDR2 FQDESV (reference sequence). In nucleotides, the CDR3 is TGTGCCAGCAGTCCTCTGACAGGGACGAACACCGGGGAGCTGTTTTTT. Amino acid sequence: CASSPLTGTNTGELFF.

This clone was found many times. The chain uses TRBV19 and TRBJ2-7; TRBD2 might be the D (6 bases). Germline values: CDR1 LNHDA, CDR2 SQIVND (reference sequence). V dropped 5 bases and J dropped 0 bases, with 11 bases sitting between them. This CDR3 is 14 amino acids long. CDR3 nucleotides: TGTGCCAGTAGTCCCCTAGCGCTCTCCTACGAGCAGTACTTC. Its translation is CASSPLALSYEQYF.

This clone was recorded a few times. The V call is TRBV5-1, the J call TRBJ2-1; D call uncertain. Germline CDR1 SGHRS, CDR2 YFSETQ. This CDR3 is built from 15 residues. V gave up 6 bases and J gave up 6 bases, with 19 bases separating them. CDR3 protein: CASTPLEISPNEQFF. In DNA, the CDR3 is TGCGCCAGCACCCCTCTAGAAATATCCCCCAATGAGCAGTTCTTC.

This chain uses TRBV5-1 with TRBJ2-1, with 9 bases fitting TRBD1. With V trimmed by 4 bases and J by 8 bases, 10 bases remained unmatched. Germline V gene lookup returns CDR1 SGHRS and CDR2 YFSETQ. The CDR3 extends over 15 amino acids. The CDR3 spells CASSGRDRVIDEQFF. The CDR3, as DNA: TGCGCCAGCAGCGGTAGGGACAGGGTTATCGATGAGCAGTTCTTC.

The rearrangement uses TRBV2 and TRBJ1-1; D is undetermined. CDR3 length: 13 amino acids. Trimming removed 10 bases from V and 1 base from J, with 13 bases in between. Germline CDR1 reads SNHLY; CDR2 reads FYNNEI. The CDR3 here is CANSRQKNTEAFF. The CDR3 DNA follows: TGTGCCAATTCGAGGCAAAAGAACACTGAAGCTTTCTTT.